This TCR beta chain was identified in a study of CD8 T cells in ankylosing spondylitis. Study-level points and caveats: Seemingly distinctive of ankylosing spondylitis blood was a TCR beta motif formed by eight highly homologous variants.

CDR1 MNHEY and CDR2 SVGEGT come from the germline V gene. This CDR3 spans 14 amino acids. With V trimmed by 5 bases and J by 6 bases, 8 bases remained unmatched. A note on this clonotype: Its antigen remains unknown.

TCR beta libraries were made by quantitative 5'-RACE with molecular barcodes. TCRdb re-analysed the 5' RACE reads in MiXCR, keeping a single row per CDR3 protein. The repertoire has 750,000 to 850,000 distinct CDR3 sequences, over 9.5% of them found once; the top ten carry roughly 0.51%. Sample: blood, either unsorted or a sorted T cell fraction (not recorded which). This sequence was found in a male donor with ankylosing spondylitis. V gene TRBV6-2 or TRBV6-3 combines with J gene TRBJ1-2, with 8 bases identical to TRBD1. CDR3 nucleotide sequence: TGTGCCAGCAGTCTCCGGACAGGGCGCAATGGCTACACCTTC. This codes for CASSLRTGRNGYTF.